The 17 T cell receptor beta chains below all came from one sample that was sequenced in a study of Ad26.COV2.S vaccination and SARS-CoV-2 variants. Noted treatment: roughly 18 received Ad26.COV2.S at low or high dose, single or two shots; several received placebo; per-sample allocation not given. Each sample was drawn 63 days after the first injection (of vaccine or placebo). Assay used: immunoSEQ multiplex PCR; TCRdb lists only in-frame clones, some missing. The sample lists roughly 500,000 clones; about 91% were seen once. This material consisted of peripheral blood, taken in a trial of Ad26.COV2.S vaccine versus placebo. The receptor set was obtained from a person aged 18-60 years who received the Ad26.COV2.S COVID-19 vaccine or a placebo.

V and J are TRBV5-1 and TRBJ1-2; no clear D gene. CDR3 size: 11 residues. V was clipped by 1 base and J by 6 bases, with 4 bases between them. Germline V gene sequence: CDR1 SGHRS, CDR2 YFSETQ. The CDR3 loop is CASSLNNGYTF. CDR3 nucleotide sequence: TGCGCCAGCAGCTTGAACAATGGCTACACCTTC.

The count of this clone is one. The chain employs TRBV18 and TRBJ2-7, with 13 positions matching TRBD2. The CDR3 spans 15 residues. CDR1 is KGHSH, CDR2 LQKENI, per germline. Germline trimming cut 4 bases from V and 7 bases from J; bases unmatched to any gene: 7. The CDR3 region has the DNA TGTGCCAGCTCACAACTAGCGGGAGGGTCGGGGGAGCAGTACGTC. Protein sequence: CASSQLAGGSGEQYV.

The J gene is TRBJ2-1, the V gene TRBV2; weak D call: TRBD2 (6 bases). CDR3 size: 14 residues. Trimming removed 10 bases at V and 4 bases at J, with 17 bases between. Germline CDR1 is SNHLY and CDR2 is FYNNEI. Here the CDR3 reads CATRVSSGYNEQFF. In nucleotides, the CDR3 is TGTGCCACCCGGGTGAGTAGCGGATACAATGAGCAGTTCTTC.

About this clone: Additional DNA sequences in this sample encode the identical CDR3. The V and J genes are TRBV9 and TRBJ2-7; tentatively, D is TRBD2 (5 bases). The germline CDR1 and CDR2 sequences are SGDLS and YYNGEE. V was cut by 0 bases and J by 0 bases, with 7 bases left in between. The CDR3 consists of 14 residues. The chain's CDR3 is CASSVGGSSYEQYF. The CDR3 DNA sequence: TGTGCCAGCAGCGTAGGTGGGAGCTCCTACGAGCAGTACTTC.

The V gene is TRBV21-1, the J gene TRBJ2-7; TRBD1, as called in the table, went unchecked against the DNA. TRBV21-1 is a documented pseudogene. The CDR3 is made up of 17 amino acids. The CDR3 is CASSKVVPGITPYEQYV. In DNA form, the CDR3 reads TGTGCCAGCAGCAAAGTGGTTCCAGGGATTACTCCCTACGAGCAGTACGTC.

The genes are TRBV5-1 and TRBJ2-5; 7 bases fit TRBD2. The CDR3 loop spans 15 amino acids. Germline values: CDR1 SGHRS, CDR2 YFSETQ. The junction had 9 bases not matched to a gene; V was cut back by 6 bases and J by 1 base. Here the CDR3 DNA reads TGCGCCAGCAAACCGGGGGGAGCGGGCCAAGAGACCCAGTACTTC. Protein sequence: CASKPGGAGQETQYF.

This clone was counted once. V is TRBV9 and J is TRBJ1-1; 9 bases align to TRBD1. V lost 3 bases, J lost 3 bases, and 3 bases stayed unmatched. Germline CDR1 reads SGDLS; CDR2 reads YYNGEE. The CDR3 contains 14 residues. The CDR3 is CASSARTGDTEAFF. Written as DNA, the CDR3 is TGTGCCAGCAGCGCCCGGACAGGGGACACTGAAGCTTTCTTT.

The chain combines TRBV10-3 with TRBJ1-5; 8 nucleotides match TRBD1. The ends lost 10 bases at V and 5 bases at J; junction bases unmatched: 4. The CDR3 has 12 amino acids. Germline V gene lookup returns CDR1 ENHRY and CDR2 SYGVKD. CDR3 sequence: CATRGQDQPQHF. CDR3 DNA: TGTGCCACCAGGGGGCAGGATCAGCCCCAGCATTTT.

The chain joins TRBV10-3 to TRBJ1-6; perhaps TRBD1 as D (5 bases). The CDR3 sequence is 14 residues long. V shed 5 bases and J shed 5 bases, with 10 bases lying between them. Germline CDR1 ENHRY, CDR2 SYGVKD. The CDR3 loop reads CAISSRGNNSPLHF. CDR3 bases: TGTGCCATCAGTAGCCGGGGGAATAATTCACCCCTCCACTTT.

The rearrangement links TRBV9 to TRBJ1-2; D is ambiguous. CDR1 is SGDLS and CDR2 is YYNGEE in the germline V gene. Trimming stripped 2 bases from V and 4 bases from J, with 18 bases between. This CDR3 comprises 16 residues. DNA of the CDR3: TGTGCCAGCAGCGTTGCGCAGACCGGGATGCTCTATGGCTACACCTTC. Translating gives CASSVAQTGMLYGYTF.

The rearrangement joins TRBV7-3 to TRBJ2-3; TRBD2 matches 15 bases. The CDR3 runs 22 residues. The J segment lost 7 bases and the V segment lost 3 bases, leaving 23 bases of the junction unmatched. Germline V gene sequence: CDR1 SGHTA, CDR2 FQGTGA. CDR3 bases: TGTGCCAGCAGCTTCCGCGGGGCAGGGACTAGCGGGGGGTCCTACCCTGGGAATACGCAGTATTTT. This gives the protein CASSFRGAGTSGGSYPGNTQYF.

A single count supports this clone. The gene calls are TRBV5-6 and TRBJ2-1; D gene ambiguous. Germline CDR1 and CDR2: SGHDT and YYEEEE. The CDR3 extends over 16 amino acids. V was cut by 2 bases and J by 0 bases, with 12 bases left in between. DNA of the CDR3: TGTGCCAGCAGCTTCGGTGTATATCGCTCCTACAATGAGCAGTTCTTC. The encoded protein is CASSFGVYRSYNEQFF.

The V and J genes are TRBV14 and TRBJ1-1; no definite D call. Deletions cut 1 base from V and 5 bases from J, with 8 bases between. The CDR3 loop spans 13 amino acids. Per germline, CDR1 SGHDN and CDR2 FVKESK. The CDR3 sequence: CASSQAVLTEAFF. The CDR3 nucleotides are TGTGCCAGCAGCCAAGCGGTTCTTACTGAAGCTTTCTTT.

This clone appeared a single time. The chain carries TRBV27 and TRBJ2-7; D gene ambiguous. The germline V and J ends were trimmed by 5 bases and 3 bases, with 14 bases remaining between them. The CDR3 covers 14 residues. Germline assignment: CDR1 MNHEY and CDR2 SMNVEV (reference sequence). The CDR3 sequence is CASSRNDLIYEQYF. As DNA, the CDR3 is TGTGCCAGCAGTAGAAATGACCTAATCTACGAGCAGTACTTC.

The rearrangement uses TRBV9 and TRBJ2-2; D is undetermined. CDR1 SGDLS and CDR2 YYNGEE come from the germline V gene. V gave up 1 base and J gave up 6 bases, with 13 bases separating them. The CDR3 has 15 amino acids. CDR3 residues: CASSVSWVLPGELFF. In nucleotides, the CDR3 is TGTGCCAGCAGCGTATCTTGGGTTTTGCCCGGGGAGCTGTTTTTT.

V gene TRBV25-1 combines with J gene TRBJ2-7; D gene uncertain. V lost 2 bases and J lost 0, with 8 bases in between. In germline, CDR1 is MGHDK, CDR2 SYGVNS. The CDR3 runs to 14 residues. The CDR3 sequence: CASSEAPSSYEQYV. CDR3 DNA: TGTGCCAGCAGTGAAGCACCGAGCTCCTACGAGCAGTACGTC.

The rearrangement uses TRBV28 and TRBJ2-1; D unclear. In germline, CDR1 is MDHEN, CDR2 SYDVKM. Trimming removed 6 bases from V and 8 bases from J, with 8 bases in between. The CDR3 loop spans 11 amino acids. In DNA, the CDR3 is TGTGCCAGCAGCTATCGCTATGAGCAGTTCTTC. Residues: CASSYRYEQFF. Full variable domain (outside the CDR3, taken from reference TRBV28 and TRBJ2-1): DVKVTQSSRYLVKRTGEKVFLECVQDMDHENMFWYRQDPGLGLRLIYFSYDVKMKEKGDIPEGYSVSREKKERFSLILESASTNQTSMYLCASSYRYEQFFGPGTRLTVL.